This T cell receptor (beta chain) derives from a study of identical twins. General study points: In drawing conclusions, the study used cross-sectional statistical analysis and did not follow the same donors.

TCRdb passed the 5' RACE reads through MiXCR, listing each CDR3 protein once. The repertoire holds just under 650,000 distinct CDR3 sequences, under 8.5% seen once, with approximately 1.5% in the top ten. This clonotype was observed a handful of times. What it binds is not known. Germline V CDR1 and CDR2: KGHSH, LQKENI. This CDR3 comprises 16 residues. With 2 bases clipped from V and 4 bases from J, the junction kept 9 bases outside the gene matches. This sample also appeared in a second study, on yellow fever vaccine responses in identical twins.

This clonotype originated in a woman aged 18-29 years in good health. The rearrangement uses TRBV18 and TRBJ1-2; 8 bases fit TRBD1. The material sequenced was PBMCs. The CDR3: CASSPVANRGAYGYTF. The CDR3 nucleotides read TGTGCCAGCTCACCAGTGGCAAACAGGGGGGCCTATGGCTACACCTTC.